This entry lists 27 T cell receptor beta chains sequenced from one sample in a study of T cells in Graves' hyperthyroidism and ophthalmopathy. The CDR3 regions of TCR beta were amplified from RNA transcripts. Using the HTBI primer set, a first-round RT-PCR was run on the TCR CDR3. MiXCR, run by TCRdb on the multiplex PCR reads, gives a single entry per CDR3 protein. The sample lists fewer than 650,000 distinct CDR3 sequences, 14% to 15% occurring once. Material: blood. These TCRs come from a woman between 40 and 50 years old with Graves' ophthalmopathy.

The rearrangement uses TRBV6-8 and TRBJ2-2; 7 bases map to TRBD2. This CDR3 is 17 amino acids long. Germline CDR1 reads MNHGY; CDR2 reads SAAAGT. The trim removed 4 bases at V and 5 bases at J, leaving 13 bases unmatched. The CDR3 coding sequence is TGTGCCAGCAGTTCCAGGTCTAGCGGTCTAGGAACCGGGGAGCTGTTTTTT. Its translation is CASSSRSSGLGTGELFF.

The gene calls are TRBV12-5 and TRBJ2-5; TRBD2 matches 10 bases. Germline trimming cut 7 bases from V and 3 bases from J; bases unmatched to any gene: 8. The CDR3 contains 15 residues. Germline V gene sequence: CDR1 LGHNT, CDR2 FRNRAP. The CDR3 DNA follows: TGTGCTAGTGCCCTGGGACTAGCGCTGAAAGAGACCCAGTACTTC. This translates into CASALGLALKETQYF.

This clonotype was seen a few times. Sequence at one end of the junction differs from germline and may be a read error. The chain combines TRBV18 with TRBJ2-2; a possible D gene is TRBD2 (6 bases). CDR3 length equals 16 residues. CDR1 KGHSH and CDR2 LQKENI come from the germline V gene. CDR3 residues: CASSPVGEDRTAELFF. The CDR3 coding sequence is TGTGCCAGCTCACCAGTTGGGGAGGACCGCACCGCGGAGCTGTTTTTT. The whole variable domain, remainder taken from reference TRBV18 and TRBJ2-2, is NAGVMQNPRHLVRRRGQEARLRCSPMKGHSHVYWYRQLPEEGLKFMVYLQKENIIDESGMPKERFSAEFPKEGPSILRIQQVVRGDSAAYFCASSPVGEDRTAELFFGEGSRLTVL.

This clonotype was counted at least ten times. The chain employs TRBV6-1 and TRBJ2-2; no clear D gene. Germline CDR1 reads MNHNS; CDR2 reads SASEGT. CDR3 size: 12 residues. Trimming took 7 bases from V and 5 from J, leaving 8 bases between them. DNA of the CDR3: TGTGCCAGCAATGAGATAACCGGGGAGCTGTTTTTT. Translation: CASNEITGELFF.

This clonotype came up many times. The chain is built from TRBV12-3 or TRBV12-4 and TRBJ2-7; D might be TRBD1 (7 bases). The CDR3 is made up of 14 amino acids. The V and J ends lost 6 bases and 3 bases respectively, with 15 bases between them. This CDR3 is CASRRRGDSYEQYF. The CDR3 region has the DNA TGTGCCAGCAGGCGACGCGGGGACAGCTACGAGCAGTACTTC.

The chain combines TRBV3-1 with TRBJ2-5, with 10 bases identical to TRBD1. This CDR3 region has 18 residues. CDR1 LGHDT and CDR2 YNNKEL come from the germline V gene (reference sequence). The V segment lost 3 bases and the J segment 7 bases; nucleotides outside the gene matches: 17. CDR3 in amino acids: CASSHLRRPGQGFGTQYF. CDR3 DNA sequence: TGTGCCAGCAGCCATCTCCGCAGGCCGGGACAGGGGTTCGGGACCCAGTACTTC.

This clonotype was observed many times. Here the CDR3 DNA reads TGTGCCAGTAGCCCTCGACCCCGTTCCGGGACAGCCCCGAAAGAGACCCAGTACTTC. Translated, it gives CASSPRPRSGTAPKETQYF. The chain carries TRBV19 and TRBJ2-5, with TRBD1 matching over 7 bases. The CDR3 sequence is 19 residues long. The junction had 22 bases not matched to a gene; V was cut back by 6 bases and J by 3 bases. Germline V gives CDR1 LNHDA, CDR2 SQIVND (reference sequence).

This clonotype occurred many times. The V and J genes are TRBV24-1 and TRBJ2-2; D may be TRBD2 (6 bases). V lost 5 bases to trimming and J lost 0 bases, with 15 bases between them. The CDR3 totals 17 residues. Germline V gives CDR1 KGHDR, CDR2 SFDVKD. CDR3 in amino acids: CATSGVSGDSNTGELFF. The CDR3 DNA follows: TGTGCCACCAGTGGGGTGTCGGGGGATTCGAACACCGGGGAGCTGTTTTTT.

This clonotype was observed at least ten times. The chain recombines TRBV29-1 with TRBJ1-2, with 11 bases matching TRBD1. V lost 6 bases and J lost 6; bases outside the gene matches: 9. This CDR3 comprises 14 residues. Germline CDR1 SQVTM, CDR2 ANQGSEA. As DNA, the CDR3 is TGCAGCGTCGCCCGGACAGGGGGCTACGATGGCTACACCTTC. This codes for CSVARTGGYDGYTF.

The CDR3 spells CASSLGTTSGETQYF. The CDR3 DNA sequence: TGTGCCAGCAGCTTGGGAACTACTAGCGGAGAGACCCAGTACTTC. The chain has TRBV5-5 and TRBJ2-5, with TRBD2 identical over 8 bases. Per germline, CDR1 SGHKS and CDR2 YYEKEE (reference sequence). With 0 bases clipped from V and 4 bases from J, the junction kept 5 bases outside the gene matches. This CDR3 contains 15 residues.

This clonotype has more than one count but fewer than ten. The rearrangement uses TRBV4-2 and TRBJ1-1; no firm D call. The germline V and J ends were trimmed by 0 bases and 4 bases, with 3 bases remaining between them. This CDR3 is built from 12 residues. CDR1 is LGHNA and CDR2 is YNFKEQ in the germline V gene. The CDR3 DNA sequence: TGTGCCAGCAGCCAAGATAGCACTGAAGCTTTCTTT. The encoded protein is CASSQDSTEAFF.

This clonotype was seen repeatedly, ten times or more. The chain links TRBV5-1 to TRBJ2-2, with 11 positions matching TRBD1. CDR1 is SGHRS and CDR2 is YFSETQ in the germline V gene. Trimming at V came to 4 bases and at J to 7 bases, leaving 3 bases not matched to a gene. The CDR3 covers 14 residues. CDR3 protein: CASSPGTGGGELFF. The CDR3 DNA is TGCGCCAGCAGCCCCGGGACAGGGGGCGGGGAGCTGTTTTTT.

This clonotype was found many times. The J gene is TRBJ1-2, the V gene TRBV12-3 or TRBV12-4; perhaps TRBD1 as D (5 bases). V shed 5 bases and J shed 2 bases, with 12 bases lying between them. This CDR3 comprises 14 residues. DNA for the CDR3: TGTGCCAGCAGTGTGAGGGAGGGGAACTATGGCTACACCTTC. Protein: CASSVREGNYGYTF.

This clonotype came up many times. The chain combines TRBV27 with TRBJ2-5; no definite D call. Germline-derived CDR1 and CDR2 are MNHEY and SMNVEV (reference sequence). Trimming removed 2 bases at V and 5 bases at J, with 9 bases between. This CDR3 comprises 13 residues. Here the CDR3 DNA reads TGTGCCAGCAGTTTAGTTTGGATGGAGACCCAGTACTTC. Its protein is CASSLVWMETQYF.

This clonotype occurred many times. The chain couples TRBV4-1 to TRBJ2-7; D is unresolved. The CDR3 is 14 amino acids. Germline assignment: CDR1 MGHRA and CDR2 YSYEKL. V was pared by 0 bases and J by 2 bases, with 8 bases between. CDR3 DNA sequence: TGCGCCAGCAGCCAAGATGTAGGGACCTACGAGCAGTACTTC. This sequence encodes CASSQDVGTYEQYF.

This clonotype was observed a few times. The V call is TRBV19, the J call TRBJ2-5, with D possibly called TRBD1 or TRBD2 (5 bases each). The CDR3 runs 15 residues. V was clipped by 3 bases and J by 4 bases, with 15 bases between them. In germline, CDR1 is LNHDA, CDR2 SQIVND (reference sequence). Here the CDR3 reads CASSMGRSASETQYF. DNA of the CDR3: TGTGCCAGTAGTATGGGACGCTCCGCATCAGAGACCCAGTACTTC.

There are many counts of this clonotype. CDR3 amino acids: CASSDLAGEFYEQYF. CDR3 bases: TGTGCCAGCAGTGACCTAGCGGGAGAGTTCTACGAGCAGTACTTC. The rearrangement uses TRBV6-1 and TRBJ2-7, with 10 bases lining up with TRBD2. This CDR3 is built from 15 residues. Germline V gene sequence: CDR1 MNHNS, CDR2 SASEGT. J gave up 3 bases and V 3 bases, and 5 bases lay outside the gene matches.

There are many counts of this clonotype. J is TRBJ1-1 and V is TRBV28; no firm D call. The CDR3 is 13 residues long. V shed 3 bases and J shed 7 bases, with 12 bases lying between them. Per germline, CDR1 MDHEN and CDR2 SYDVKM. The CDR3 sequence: CASSFSRRDEAFF. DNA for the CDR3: TGTGCCAGCAGTTTCTCTCGGCGGGATGAAGCTTTCTTT.

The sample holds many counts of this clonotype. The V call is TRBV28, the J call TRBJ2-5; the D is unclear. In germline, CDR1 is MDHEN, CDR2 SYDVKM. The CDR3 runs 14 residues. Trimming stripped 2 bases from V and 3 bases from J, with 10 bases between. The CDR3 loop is CASSLVSLKETQYF. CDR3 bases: TGTGCCAGCAGTTTAGTCAGTTTAAAAGAGACCCAGTACTTC.

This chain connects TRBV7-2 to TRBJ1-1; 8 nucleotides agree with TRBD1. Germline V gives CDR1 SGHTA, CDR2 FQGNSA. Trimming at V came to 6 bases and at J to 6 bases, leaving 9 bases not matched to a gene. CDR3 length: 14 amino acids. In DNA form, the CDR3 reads TGTGCCAGCAGACCTGACAGGGGCTCGGCTGAAGCTTTCTTT. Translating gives CASRPDRGSAEAFF.

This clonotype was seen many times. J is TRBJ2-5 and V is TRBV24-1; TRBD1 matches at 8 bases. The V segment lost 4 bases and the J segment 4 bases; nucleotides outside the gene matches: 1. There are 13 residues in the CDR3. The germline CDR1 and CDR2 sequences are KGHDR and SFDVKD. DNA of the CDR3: TGTGCCACCAGTGAGACAGGGGCAGAGACCCAGTACTTC. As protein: CATSETGAETQYF.

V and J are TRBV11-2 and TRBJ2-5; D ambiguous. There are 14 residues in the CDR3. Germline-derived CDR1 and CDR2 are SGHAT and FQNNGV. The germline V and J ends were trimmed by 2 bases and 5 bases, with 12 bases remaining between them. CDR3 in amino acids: CASSLMPSVETQYF. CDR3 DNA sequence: TGTGCCAGCAGCTTAATGCCCTCGGTGGAGACCCAGTACTTC.

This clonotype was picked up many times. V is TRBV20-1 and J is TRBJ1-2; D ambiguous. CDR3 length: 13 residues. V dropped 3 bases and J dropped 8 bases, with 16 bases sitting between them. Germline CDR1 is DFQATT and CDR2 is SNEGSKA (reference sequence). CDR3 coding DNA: TGCAGTGCTAGGGTCCCGGTGGTGGGAGGCTACACCTTC. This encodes CSARVPVVGGYTF.

The CDR3 spells CASSPSAGGRYGYTF. The CDR3 coding sequence is TGTGCCAGCTCACCATCCGCCGGGGGGCGATATGGCTACACCTTC. The chain links TRBV18 to TRBJ1-2; tentatively, D is TRBD1 (6 bases). The CDR3 runs to 15 residues. The germline CDR1 and CDR2 sequences are KGHSH and LQKENI. V lost 2 bases to trimming and J lost 5 bases, with 15 bases between them.

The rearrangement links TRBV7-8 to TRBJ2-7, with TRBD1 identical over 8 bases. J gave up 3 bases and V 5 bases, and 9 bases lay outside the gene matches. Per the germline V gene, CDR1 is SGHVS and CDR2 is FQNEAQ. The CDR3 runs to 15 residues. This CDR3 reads CASSGGQGGNYEQYF. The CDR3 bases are TGTGCCAGCAGCGGAGGACAGGGTGGCAACTACGAGCAGTACTTC.

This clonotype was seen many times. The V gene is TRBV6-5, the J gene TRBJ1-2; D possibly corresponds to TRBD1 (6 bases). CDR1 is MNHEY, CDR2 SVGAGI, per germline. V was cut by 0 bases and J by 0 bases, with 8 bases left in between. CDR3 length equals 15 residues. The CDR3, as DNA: TGTGCCAGCAGTTACTCTGGACAGTCTAACTATGGCTACACCTTC. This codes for CASSYSGQSNYGYTF.

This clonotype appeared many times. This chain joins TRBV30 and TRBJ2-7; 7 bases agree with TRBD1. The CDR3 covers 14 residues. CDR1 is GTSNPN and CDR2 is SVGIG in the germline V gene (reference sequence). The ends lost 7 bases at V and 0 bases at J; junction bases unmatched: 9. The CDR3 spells CALTGTEISYEQYF. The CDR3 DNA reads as TGTGCCTTAACCGGGACAGAGATCTCCTACGAGCAGTACTTC.